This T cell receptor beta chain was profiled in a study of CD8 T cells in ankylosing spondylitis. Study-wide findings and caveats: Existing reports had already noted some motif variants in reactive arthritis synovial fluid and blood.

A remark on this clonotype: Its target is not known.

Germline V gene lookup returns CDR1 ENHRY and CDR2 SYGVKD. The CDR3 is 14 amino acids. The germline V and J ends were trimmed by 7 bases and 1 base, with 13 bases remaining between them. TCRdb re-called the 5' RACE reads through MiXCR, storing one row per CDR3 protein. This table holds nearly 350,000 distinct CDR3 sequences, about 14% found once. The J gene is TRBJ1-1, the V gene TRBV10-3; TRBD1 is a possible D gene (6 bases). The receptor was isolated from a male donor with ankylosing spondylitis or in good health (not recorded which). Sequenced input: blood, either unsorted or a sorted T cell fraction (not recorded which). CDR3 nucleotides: TGTGCCATCACCCCGAGGGGGGAGAACACTGAAGCTTTCTTT. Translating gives CAITPRGENTEAFF.